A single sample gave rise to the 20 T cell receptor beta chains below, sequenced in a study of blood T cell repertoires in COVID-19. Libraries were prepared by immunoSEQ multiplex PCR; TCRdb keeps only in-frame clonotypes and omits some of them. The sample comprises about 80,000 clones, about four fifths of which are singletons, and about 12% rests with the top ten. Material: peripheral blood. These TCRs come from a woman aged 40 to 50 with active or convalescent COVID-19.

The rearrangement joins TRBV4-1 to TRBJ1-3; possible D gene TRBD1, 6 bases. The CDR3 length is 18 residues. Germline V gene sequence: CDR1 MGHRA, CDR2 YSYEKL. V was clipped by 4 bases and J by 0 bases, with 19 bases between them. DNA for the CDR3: TGCGCCAGCAGCCTTTCACGGGGGGCTATAACCTCTGGAAACACCATATATTTT. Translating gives CASSLSRGAITSGNTIYF.

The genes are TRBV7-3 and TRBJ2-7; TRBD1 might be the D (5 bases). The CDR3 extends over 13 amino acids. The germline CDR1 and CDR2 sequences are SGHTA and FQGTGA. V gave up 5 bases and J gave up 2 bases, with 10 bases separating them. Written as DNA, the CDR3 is TGTGCCAGCAGCCCCGGACATACCTACGAGCAGTACTTC. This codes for CASSPGHTYEQYF.

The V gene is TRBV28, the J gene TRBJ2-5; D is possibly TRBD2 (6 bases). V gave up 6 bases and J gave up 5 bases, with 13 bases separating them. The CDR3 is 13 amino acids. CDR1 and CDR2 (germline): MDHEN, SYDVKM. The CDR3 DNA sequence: TGTGCCAGCAGCTCGACCAGCGGGGAGACCCAGTACTTC. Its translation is CASSSTSGETQYF.

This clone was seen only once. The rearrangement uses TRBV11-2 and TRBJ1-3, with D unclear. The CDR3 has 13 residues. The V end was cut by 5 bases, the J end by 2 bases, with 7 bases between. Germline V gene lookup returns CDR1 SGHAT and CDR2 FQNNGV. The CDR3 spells CASSLSPGNTIYF. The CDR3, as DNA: TGTGCCAGCAGCCTAAGTCCTGGAAACACCATATATTTT.

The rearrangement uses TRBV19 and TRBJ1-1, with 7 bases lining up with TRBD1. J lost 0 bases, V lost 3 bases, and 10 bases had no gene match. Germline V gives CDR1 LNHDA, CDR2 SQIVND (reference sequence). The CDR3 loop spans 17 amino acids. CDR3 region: CASSMGQRRTVNTEAFF. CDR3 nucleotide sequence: TGTGCCAGTAGTATGGGACAGCGTAGGACGGTGAACACTGAAGCTTTCTTT.

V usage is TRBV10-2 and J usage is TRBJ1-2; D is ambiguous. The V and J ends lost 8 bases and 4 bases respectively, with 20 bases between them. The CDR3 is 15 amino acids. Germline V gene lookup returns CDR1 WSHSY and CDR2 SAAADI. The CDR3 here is CASGPIGVRGYGYTF. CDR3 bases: TGCGCCAGCGGGCCGATCGGGGTCCGGGGCTATGGCTACACCTTC.

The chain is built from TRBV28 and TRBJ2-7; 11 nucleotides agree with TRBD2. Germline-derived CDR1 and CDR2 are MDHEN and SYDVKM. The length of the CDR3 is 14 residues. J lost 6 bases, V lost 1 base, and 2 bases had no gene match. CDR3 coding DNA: TGTGCCAGCAGTTTATTCGGACTAGCGGGCGAGCAGTACTTC. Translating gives CASSLFGLAGEQYF.

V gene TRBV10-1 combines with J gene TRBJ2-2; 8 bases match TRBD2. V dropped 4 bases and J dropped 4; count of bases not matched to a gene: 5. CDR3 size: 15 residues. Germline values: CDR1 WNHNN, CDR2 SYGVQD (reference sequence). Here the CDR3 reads CASSGGLGGTGELFF. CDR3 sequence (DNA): TGCGCCAGCAGTGGGGGACTAGGGGGCACCGGGGAGCTGTTTTTT.

The CDR3 sequence: CAWSEGRLNQPQHF. CDR3 nucleotide sequence: TGTGCCTGGAGTGAGGGGAGGCTCAATCAGCCCCAGCATTTT. The chain joins TRBV30 to TRBJ1-5; TRBD1 might be the D (5 bases). The CDR3 is 14 residues long. V was clipped by 1 base and J by 3 bases, with 10 bases between them. CDR1 is GTSNPN, CDR2 SVGIG, per germline (reference sequence).

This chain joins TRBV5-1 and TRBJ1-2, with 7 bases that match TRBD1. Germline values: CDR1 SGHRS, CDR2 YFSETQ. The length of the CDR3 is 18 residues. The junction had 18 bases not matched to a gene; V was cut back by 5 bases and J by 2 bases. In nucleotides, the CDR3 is TGCGCCAGCAGTACAGGGGACACTAGCCATAGGACCAACTATGGCTACACCTTC. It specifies CASSTGDTSHRTNYGYTF. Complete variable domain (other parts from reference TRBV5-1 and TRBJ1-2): KAGVTQTPRYLIKTRGQQVTLSCSPISGHRSVSWYQQTPGQGLQFLFEYFSETQRNKGNFPGRFSGRQFSNSRSEMNVSTLELGDSALYLCASSTGDTSHRTNYGYTFGSGTRLTVV.

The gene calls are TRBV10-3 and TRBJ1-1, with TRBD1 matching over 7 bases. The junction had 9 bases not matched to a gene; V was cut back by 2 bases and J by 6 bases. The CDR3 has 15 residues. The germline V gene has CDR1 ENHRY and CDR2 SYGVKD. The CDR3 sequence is CAISEPLYRGSEAFF. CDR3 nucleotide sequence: TGTGCCATCAGTGAGCCTTTGTACAGGGGCTCTGAAGCTTTCTTT.

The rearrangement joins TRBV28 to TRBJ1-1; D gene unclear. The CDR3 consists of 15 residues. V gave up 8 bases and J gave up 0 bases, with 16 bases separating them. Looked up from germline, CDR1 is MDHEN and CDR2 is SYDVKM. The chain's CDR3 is CASAPSSRLNTEAFF. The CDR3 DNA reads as TGTGCCAGCGCGCCTTCGTCCCGGTTGAACACTGAAGCTTTCTTT.

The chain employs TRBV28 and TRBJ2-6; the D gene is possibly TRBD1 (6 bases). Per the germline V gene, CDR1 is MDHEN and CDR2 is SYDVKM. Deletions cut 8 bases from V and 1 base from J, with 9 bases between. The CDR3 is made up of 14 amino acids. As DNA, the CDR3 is TGTGCCAGCCGAAGGGGGTCTGGGGCCAACGTCCTGACTTTC. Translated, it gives CASRRGSGANVLTF. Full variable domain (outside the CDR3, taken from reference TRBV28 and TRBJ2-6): DVKVTQSSRYLVKRTGEKVFLECVQDMDHENMFWYRQDPGLGLRLIYFSYDVKMKEKGDIPEGYSVSREKKERFSLILESASTNQTSMYLCASRRGSGANVLTFGAGSRLTVL.

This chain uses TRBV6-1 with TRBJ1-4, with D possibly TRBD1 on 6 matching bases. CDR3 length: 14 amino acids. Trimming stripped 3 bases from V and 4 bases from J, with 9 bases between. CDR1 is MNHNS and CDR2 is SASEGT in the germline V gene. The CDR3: CASSEVRGNEKLFF. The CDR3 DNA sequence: TGTGCCAGCAGTGAGGTCAGGGGTAATGAAAAACTGTTTTTT.

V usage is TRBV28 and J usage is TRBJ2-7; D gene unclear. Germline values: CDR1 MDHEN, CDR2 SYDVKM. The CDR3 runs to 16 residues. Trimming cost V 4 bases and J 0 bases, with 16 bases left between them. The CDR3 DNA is TGTGCCAGCAGTTGGCCCGCAGGATCGCGCTCCTACGAGCAGTACTTC. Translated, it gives CASSWPAGSRSYEQYF.

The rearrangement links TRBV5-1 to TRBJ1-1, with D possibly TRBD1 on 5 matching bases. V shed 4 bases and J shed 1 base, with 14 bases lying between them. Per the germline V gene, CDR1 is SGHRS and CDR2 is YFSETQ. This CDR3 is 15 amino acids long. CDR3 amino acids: CASSVTRGGNTEAFF. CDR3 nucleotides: TGCGCCAGCAGCGTGACAAGGGGTGGGAACACTGAAGCTTTCTTT.

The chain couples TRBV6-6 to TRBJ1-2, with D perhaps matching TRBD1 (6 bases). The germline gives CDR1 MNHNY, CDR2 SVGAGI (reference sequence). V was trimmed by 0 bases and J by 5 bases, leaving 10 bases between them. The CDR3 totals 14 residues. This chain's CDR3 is CASSYSQGSYGYTF. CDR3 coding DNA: TGTGCCAGCAGTTACTCGCAGGGGAGTTATGGCTACACCTTC.

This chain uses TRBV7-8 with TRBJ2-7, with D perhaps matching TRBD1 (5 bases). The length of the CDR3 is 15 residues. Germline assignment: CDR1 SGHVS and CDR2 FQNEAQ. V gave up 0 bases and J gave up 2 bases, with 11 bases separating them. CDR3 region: CASSLAQGSPYEQYF. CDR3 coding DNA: TGTGCCAGCAGCTTAGCGCAGGGCAGCCCCTACGAGCAGTACTTC.

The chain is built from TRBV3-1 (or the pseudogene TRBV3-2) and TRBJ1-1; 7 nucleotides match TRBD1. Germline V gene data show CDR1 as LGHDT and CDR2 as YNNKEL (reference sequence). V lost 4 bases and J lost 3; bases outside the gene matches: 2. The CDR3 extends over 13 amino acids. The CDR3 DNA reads TGTGCCAGCAGCCGAGGGGGCTACACTGAAGCTTTCTTT. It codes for CASSRGGYTEAFF.

CDR3: CASSYRTGVNSPLHF. CDR3 nucleotide sequence: TGTGCCAGCAGTTACCGGACAGGGGTTAATTCACCCCTCCACTTT. The genes are TRBV6-5 and TRBJ1-6; 9 bases align to TRBD1. Germline CDR1 is MNHEY and CDR2 is SVGAGI. Germline trimming cut 2 bases from V and 6 bases from J; bases unmatched to any gene: 2. The CDR3 has 15 residues.